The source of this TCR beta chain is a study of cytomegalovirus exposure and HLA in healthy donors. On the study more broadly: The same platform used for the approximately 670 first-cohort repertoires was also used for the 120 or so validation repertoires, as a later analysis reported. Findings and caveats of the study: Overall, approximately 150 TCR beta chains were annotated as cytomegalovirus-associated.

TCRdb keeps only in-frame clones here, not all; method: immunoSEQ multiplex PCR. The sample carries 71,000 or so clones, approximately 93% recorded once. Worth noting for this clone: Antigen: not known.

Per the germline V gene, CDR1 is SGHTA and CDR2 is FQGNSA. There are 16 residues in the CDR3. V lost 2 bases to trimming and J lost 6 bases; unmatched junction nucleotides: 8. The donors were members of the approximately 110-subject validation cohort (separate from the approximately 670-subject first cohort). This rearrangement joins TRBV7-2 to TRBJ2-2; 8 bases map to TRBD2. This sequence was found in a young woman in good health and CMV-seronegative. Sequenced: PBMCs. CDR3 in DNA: TGTGCCAGCAGCTTACGTTCAGCGGGAGCGTCCGGGGAGCTGTTTTTT. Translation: CASSLRSAGASGELFF.